This T cell receptor beta chain was captured by sequencing in a study of cytomegalovirus exposure and HLA in healthy donors. Amplification used 60 Vbeta primers and 13 Jbeta primers. Data came from immunoSEQ multiplex PCR; TCRdb stores just in-frame clones and leaves some out. The top ten hold 4.5% to 6% of the sample, which has 97,000 or so clones, 9.4% seen once. Per the germline V gene, CDR1 is SGHKS and CDR2 is YYEKEE (reference sequence). The length of the CDR3 is 15 residues. V was pared by 4 bases and J by 4 bases, with 5 bases of the junction left unmatched. Notes on this clone: Its antigen is not identified.

Study-level results: Of the V segments, some could not be distinguished, including TRBV6-2 and TRBV6-3, and were excluded.

V usage is TRBV5-5 and J usage is TRBJ1-6, with 7 bases matching TRBD1. Sample: PBMCs. This receptor was obtained from a man aged 50 to 60 in good health and CMV-seropositive. The CDR3 DNA sequence: TGTGCCAGCAGCGGGTTGACAGGGTATAATTCACCCCTCCACTTT. The encoded protein is CASSGLTGYNSPLHF.